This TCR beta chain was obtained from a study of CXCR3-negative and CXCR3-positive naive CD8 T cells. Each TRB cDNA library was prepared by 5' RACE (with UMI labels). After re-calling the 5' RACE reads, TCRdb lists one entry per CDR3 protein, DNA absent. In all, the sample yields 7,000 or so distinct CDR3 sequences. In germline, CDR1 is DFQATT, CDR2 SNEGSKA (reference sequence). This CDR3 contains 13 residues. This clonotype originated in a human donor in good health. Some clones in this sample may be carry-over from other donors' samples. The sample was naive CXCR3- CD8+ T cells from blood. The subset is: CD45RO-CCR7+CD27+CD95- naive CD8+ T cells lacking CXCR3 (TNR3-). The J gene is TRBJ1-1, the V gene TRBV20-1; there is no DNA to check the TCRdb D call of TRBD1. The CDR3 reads CSARFDRANEAFF.